The clone carrying this TCR beta chain turned up a few times. Its specificity is not known. It was with 60 Vbeta and 13 Jbeta primers that the PCR ran. Libraries were prepared by immunoSEQ multiplex PCR; TCRdb keeps only in-frame clonotypes and omits some of them. The data show roughly 150,000 clones, 68% seen once. This entry belongs to a study of cytomegalovirus exposure and HLA in healthy donors. The study, taken as a whole, reports: Per a prior analysis, the majority of TCR beta V segments were productive roughly 90% or roughly 30% of the time.

V was pared by 2 bases and J by 6 bases, with 13 bases of the junction left unmatched. The CDR3 runs 16 residues. Germline V gene sequence: CDR1 GTSNPN, CDR2 SVGIG (reference sequence). The chain employs TRBV30 and TRBJ2-1; 7 nucleotides line up with TRBD2. This clonotype originated in a man in his sixties in good health and CMV-seronegative. Sequenced material: PBMCs. CDR3 loop: CAWSRLLGEGGNEQFF. The CDR3 DNA sequence: TGTGCCTGGAGTCGCTTATTGGGGGAGGGCGGCAATGAGCAGTTCTTC.